These T cell receptor beta chains were read from a single sample in a study of T cells expressing NK-cell markers. TCRdb re-called the 5' RACE reads, yielding one record per CDR3 amino acid sequence without DNA. Found here are about 300,000 distinct CDR3 sequences; the top ten clones hold around 4%. The sample taken for sequencing was blood T cells: a sorted CD56 or NKG2C T cell subset, CD4+ or CD8+ T cells, or bulk PBMC T cells (not recorded which). These receptors all stem from a woman between 18 and 75 years old in good health. The CDR3 runs from the conserved cysteine through the conserved F or W.

TRBV6-5	TRBJ2-1	CASSYRTGGNEQFF
TRBV10-3	TRBJ2-5	CAISRDRKETQYF
TRBV15	TRBJ2-3	CATSRAREPTDTQYF
TRBV20-1	TRBJ2-1	CSAPGTRTYNEQFF
TRBV9	TRBJ1-3	CASSGLILDTIYF
TRBV6-5	TRBJ1-1	CASSWGKQTEAFF
TRBV11-3	TRBJ1-5	CASSPQDGQGKRNQPQHF
TRBV12-3/TRBV12-4	TRBJ2-5	CASTTPGSRIGQETQYF
TRBV5-6	TRBJ2-6	CASSPQGFSGANVLTF
TRBV20-1	TRBJ2-5	CSASRERKYQETQYF
TRBV19	TRBJ2-1	CASSIEGRWGQFF
TRBV6-1	TRBJ1-1	CASSRTGLDTEAFF
TRBV28	TRBJ1-1	CASGEQGQGGAFF
TRBV29-1	TRBJ2-1	CSVAARINEQFF
TRBV30	TRBJ2-7	CAWTYGLAGGLSYEQYF
TRBV12-3/TRBV12-4	TRBJ2-7	CASSSDGSYEQYF
TRBV3-1	TRBJ2-5	CASSQVTAQGTQYF
TRBV28	TRBJ1-2	CASSPDGYYGYTF
TRBV3-1	TRBJ2-7	CASSNGHKGAYEQYF
TRBV5-1	TRBJ2-1	CASSLGDGSGSYNEQFF
TRBV18	TRBJ2-5	CASSPPSVETQYF
TRBV5-1	TRBJ1-3	CASSLEAFIGNTIYF
TRBV30	TRBJ2-7	CAWSAGTGLYEQYF
TRBV5-1	TRBJ1-4	CASSSSGTGGEKLFF
TRBV6-1	TRBJ2-5	CASRDGQERLKTQYF
TRBV11-2	TRBJ2-2	CASRGQGEIAGELFF
TRBV6-1	TRBJ1-1	CASSSRGPTEAFF
TRBV4-3	TRBJ2-1	CASSQLAVRSSYNEQFF
TRBV29-1	TRBJ1-2	CSVGQGGGYGYTF